This passage covers 16 T cell receptor beta chains from one sample sequenced in a study of blood T cell repertoires in COVID-19. Assay: immunoSEQ multiplex PCR; the TCRdb copy retains only in-frame clones and omits some. The sample has some 55,000 clones; 90% are singletons. The sequencing input was peripheral blood. These receptor sequences come from a woman aged 40 to 55 with active COVID-19.

The chain joins TRBV7-2 to TRBJ2-2; possibly TRBD2 for D (6 bases). Germline lookup yields CDR1 SGHTA and CDR2 FQGNSA. The CDR3 sequence is 16 residues long. V lost 1 base, J lost 2 bases, and 11 bases lay in between. CDR3 in DNA: TGTGCCAGCAGCTTAGACGGGGGATCTAACACCGGGGAGCTGTTTTTT. Its protein product is CASSLDGGSNTGELFF.

This chain's CDR3 is CASSPETGVEQFF. For the CDR3, the DNA is TGTGCCAGCTCACCAGAGACGGGGGTTGAGCAGTTCTTC. The V call is TRBV18, the J call TRBJ2-1; maybe TRBD2 (6 bases). Germline CDR1 reads KGHSH; CDR2 reads LQKENI. V lost 2 bases and J lost 9, with 11 bases in between. The CDR3 is 13 amino acids.

J is TRBJ2-3 and V is TRBV6-7; 7 bases are shared with TRBD2. TRBV6-7 is sorted into the ORF group, with uncertain function. V was clipped by 2 bases and J by 1 base; unmatched bases: 12. The CDR3 consists of 18 residues. In DNA, the CDR3 is TGTGCCAGCAGTTACACTAGCGCCTCTTTTCCGGGCACAGATACGCAGTATTTT. The encoded protein is CASSYTSASFPGTDTQYF.

This clone was counted once. The genes are TRBV11-2 and TRBJ2-7; a possible D gene is TRBD1 (6 bases). The germline gives CDR1 SGHAT, CDR2 FQNNGV. The CDR3 extends over 17 amino acids. V lost 2 bases and J lost 5, with 22 bases in between. CDR3 sequence (DNA): TGTGCCAGCAGCTTACTTGGGGGCTCCTCCTACCCCCACGAGCAGTACTTC. This codes for CASSLLGGSSYPHEQYF.

This chain connects TRBV6-4 to TRBJ2-3; D might be TRBD1 (5 bases). The length of the CDR3 is 13 residues. Looked up from germline, CDR1 is MRHNA and CDR2 is SNTAGT. With 6 bases removed from V and 8 bases from J, the gap between germline ends came to 15 bases. CDR3 sequence: CASSFDLRGTQYF. CDR3 nucleotides: TGTGCCAGCAGCTTTGACTTAAGGGGTACGCAGTATTTT.

The V and J genes are TRBV18 and TRBJ1-1; D not resolved. The CDR3 length is 15 residues. Germline-derived CDR1 and CDR2 are KGHSH and LQKENI. Trimming stripped 1 base from V and 0 bases from J, with 9 bases between. CDR3 residues: CASSPQKSLNTEAFF. The CDR3 DNA sequence: TGTGCCAGCTCACCACAGAAGAGCCTGAACACTGAAGCTTTCTTT.

This chain joins TRBV6-6 and TRBJ2-7; TRBD1 agrees at 8 bases. The length of the CDR3 is 15 residues. Germline-derived CDR1 and CDR2 are MNHNY and SVGAGI (reference sequence). The ends lost 6 bases at V and 7 bases at J; junction bases unmatched: 14. CDR3 in amino acids: CASRASDQGAVEQYF. CDR3 DNA sequence: TGTGCCAGCAGGGCCTCTGATCAGGGGGCAGTGGAGCAGTACTTC.

J is TRBJ1-2 and V is TRBV5-6; no firm D call. CDR3 size: 14 residues. V shed 1 base and J shed 5 bases, with 12 bases lying between them. The germline V gene encodes CDR1 SGHDT and CDR2 YYEEEE. This chain's CDR3 is CASSLPGIGYGYTF. Written as DNA, the CDR3 is TGTGCCAGCAGCTTGCCCGGGATTGGGTATGGCTACACCTTC. Supplemented by reference TRBV5-6 and TRBJ1-2, the full variable domain reads DAGVTQSPTHLIKTRGQQVTLRCSPKSGHDTVSWYQQALGQGPQFIFQYYEEEERQRGNFPDRFSGHQFPNYSSELNVNALLLGDSALYLCASSLPGIGYGYTFGSGTRLTVV.

The V gene is TRBV7-9, the J gene TRBJ2-6; no reliable D call. V lost 5 bases and J lost 0, with 17 bases in between. In germline, CDR1 is SEHNR, CDR2 FQNEAQ (reference sequence). The CDR3 extends over 18 amino acids. Here the CDR3 reads CASSPLEILVSGANVLTF. CDR3 nucleotides: TGTGCCAGCAGCCCCTTAGAGATCCTGGTCTCTGGGGCCAACGTCCTGACTTTC. Full variable domain (missing parts from reference TRBV7-9 and TRBJ2-6): DTGVSQNPRHKITKRGQNVTFRCDPISEHNRLYWYRQTLGQGPEFLTYFQNEAQLEKSRLLSDRFSAERPKGSFSTLEIQRTEQGDSAMYLCASSPLEILVSGANVLTFGAGSRLTVL.

A single count supports this clone. The chain employs TRBV2 and TRBJ2-1, with 8 nucleotides matching TRBD1. Germline V gene data show CDR1 as SNHLY and CDR2 as FYNNEI. The V gene end was trimmed by 8 bases and the J gene end by 8 bases; junction bases not matched to a gene: 11. CDR3 length: 14 amino acids. Here the CDR3 DNA reads TGTGCCAGCGCGTCCCGGGACAGGACCGATGAGCAGTTCTTC. Translated, it gives CASASRDRTDEQFF.

V is TRBV29-1 and J is TRBJ2-7, with a possible D match to TRBD1 (6 bases). The CDR3 covers 13 residues. V was clipped by 2 bases and J by 3 bases, with 11 bases between them. The germline gives CDR1 SQVTM, CDR2 ANQGSEA. CDR3 loop: CSVETEGVYEQYF. CDR3 bases: TGCAGCGTTGAAACTGAGGGGGTCTACGAGCAGTACTTC.

The CDR3 spells CSASPTGGLAGASYNEQFF. Written as DNA, the CDR3 is TGCAGTGCTAGTCCAACAGGGGGACTAGCGGGTGCTTCCTACAATGAGCAGTTCTTC. The chain carries TRBV20-1 and TRBJ2-1; 12 positions match TRBD2. CDR1 and CDR2 (germline): DFQATT, SNEGSKA (reference sequence). This CDR3 has 19 amino acids. J was trimmed by 1 base and V by 3 bases; bases with no gene match: 13.

The rearrangement uses TRBV7-8 and TRBJ2-3, with 11 nucleotides matching TRBD1. In germline, CDR1 is SGHVS, CDR2 FQNEAQ. This CDR3 comprises 14 residues. Trimming took 4 bases from V and 8 from J; bases not matched to a gene: 5. The CDR3 bases are TGTGCCAGCAGCTCCGGACAGGGGGCGCGTACGCAGTATTTT. Amino acids: CASSSGQGARTQYF.

The V call is TRBV23-1, the J call TRBJ2-5; 9 nucleotides agree with TRBD1. Being an ORF, TRBV23-1 has a function that is uncertain. V lost 5 bases, J lost 5 bases, and 9 bases stayed unmatched. The CDR3 has 15 residues. In DNA, the CDR3 is TGCGCCAGCAGTTCGACGGGACAGGGCTACGAGACCCAGTACTTC. Translation gives CASSSTGQGYETQYF.

The gene calls are TRBV29-1 and TRBJ2-3; 9 nucleotides line up with TRBD2. The ends lost 0 bases at V and 0 bases at J; junction bases unmatched: 10. CDR1 is SQVTM, CDR2 ANQGSEA, per germline. The CDR3 is made up of 18 amino acids. CDR3 in DNA: TGCAGCGTTGAAGAAGGTCTAGCGGGGAGTGTTAGCACAGATACGCAGTATTTT. This encodes CSVEEGLAGSVSTDTQYF.

This clone was seen more than once but under ten times. The chain carries TRBV12-3 or TRBV12-4 and TRBJ1-1; D remains ambiguous. The CDR3 has 12 residues. V was cut by 6 bases and J by 7 bases, with 12 bases left in between. CDR3 DNA: TGTGCCAGCAGCCAATCAGGATTTGAAGCTTTCTTT. It encodes CASSQSGFEAFF.